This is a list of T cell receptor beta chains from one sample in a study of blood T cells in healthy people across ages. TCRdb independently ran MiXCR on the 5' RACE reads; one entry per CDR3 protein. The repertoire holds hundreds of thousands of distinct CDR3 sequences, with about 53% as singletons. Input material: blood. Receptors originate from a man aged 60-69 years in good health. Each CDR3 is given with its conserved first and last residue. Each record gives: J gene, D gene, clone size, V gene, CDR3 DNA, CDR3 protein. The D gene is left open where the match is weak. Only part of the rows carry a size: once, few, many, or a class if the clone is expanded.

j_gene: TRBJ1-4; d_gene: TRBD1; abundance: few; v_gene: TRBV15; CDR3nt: TGTGCCACCAGCAAGGGCGCGACAGGGGAGGGTGAAAAACTGTTTTTT; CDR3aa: CATSKGATGEGEKLFF
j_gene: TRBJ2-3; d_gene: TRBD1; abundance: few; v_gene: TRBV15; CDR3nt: TGTGCCACCAGCAGGGATCCGGGACAGGGGGTCGTAAGCACAGATACGCAGTATTTT; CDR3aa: CATSRDPGQGVVSTDTQYF
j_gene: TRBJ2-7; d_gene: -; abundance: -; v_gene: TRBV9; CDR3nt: TGTGGGGGGACTGCCTCCTACGAGCAGTACTTC; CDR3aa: CGGTASYEQYF
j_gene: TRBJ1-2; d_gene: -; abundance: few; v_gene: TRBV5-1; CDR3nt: TGCGCCAGCAGCTTGGAGCACAGGACCCTAGGGTATGGCTACACCTTC; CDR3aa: CASSLEHRTLGYGYTF
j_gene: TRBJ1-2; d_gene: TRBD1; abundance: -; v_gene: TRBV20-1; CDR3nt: TGCAGTGCCACGACAGGGACCGCTAACTATGGCTACACCTTC; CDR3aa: CSATTGTANYGYTF
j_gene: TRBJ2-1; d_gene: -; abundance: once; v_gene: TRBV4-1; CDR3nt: TGCGCCAGCAGCCAAGATGCGTCGCGCGATCCGGAGCAGTTCTTC; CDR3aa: CASSQDASRDPEQFF
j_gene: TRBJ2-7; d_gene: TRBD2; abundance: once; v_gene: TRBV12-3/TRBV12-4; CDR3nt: TGTGCCAGCAGTATCGGACTAGCGGGACTATCCTACGAGCAGTACTTC; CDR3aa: CASSIGLAGLSYEQYF
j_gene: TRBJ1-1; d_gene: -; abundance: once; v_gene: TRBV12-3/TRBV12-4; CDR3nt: TGTGCCAGCAGTTTGGGGAACGGGGTCACTGAAGCTTTCTTT; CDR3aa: CASSLGNGVTEAFF
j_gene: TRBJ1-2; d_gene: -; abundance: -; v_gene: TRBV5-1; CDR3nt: TGCGCCAGCAGCTTGGCGGGCACTGGCTACACCTTC; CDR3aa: CASSLAGTGYTF
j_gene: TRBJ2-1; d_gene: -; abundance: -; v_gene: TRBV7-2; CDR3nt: TGTGCCAGCAGCCTCCAGGGTGTTAGCTCCTACAATGAGCAGTTCTTC; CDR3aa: CASSLQGVSSYNEQFF
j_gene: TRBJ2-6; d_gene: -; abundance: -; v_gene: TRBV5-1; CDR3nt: TGCGCCAGCAGCTTGACAGGGCCTATCTCTGGGGCCAACGTCCTGACTTTC; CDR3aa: CASSLTGPISGANVLTF
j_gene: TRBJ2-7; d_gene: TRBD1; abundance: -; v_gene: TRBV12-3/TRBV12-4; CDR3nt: TGTGCCAGCAGTTTGGTCCTACCGGGGGGACAGGGGGCTTACGAGCAGTACTTC; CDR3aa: CASSLVLPGGQGAYEQYF
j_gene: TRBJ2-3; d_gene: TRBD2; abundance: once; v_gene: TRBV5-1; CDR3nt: TGCGCCAGCAGCTTGGCGGTAGCGGGGTGGGGCACAGATACGCAGTATTTT; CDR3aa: CASSLAVAGWGTDTQYF
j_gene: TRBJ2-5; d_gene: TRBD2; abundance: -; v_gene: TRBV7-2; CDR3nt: TGTGCCAGCAGCAGAACCGGGACTAGTGGGGAGACCCAGTACTTC; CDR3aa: CASSRTGTSGETQYF
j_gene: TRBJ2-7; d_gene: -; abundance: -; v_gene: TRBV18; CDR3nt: TGTGCCAGCTCACCGCAACAGGGTCAATACGAGCAGTACTTC; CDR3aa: CASSPQQGQYEQYF
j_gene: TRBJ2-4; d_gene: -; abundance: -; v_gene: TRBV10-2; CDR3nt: TGCGCCAGCACCGGGACAACGGGGGCCAAAAACATTCAGTACTTC; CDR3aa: CASTGTTGAKNIQYF
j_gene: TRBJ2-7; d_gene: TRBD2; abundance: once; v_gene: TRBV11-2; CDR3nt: TGTGCCAGCAGCGAGCGAGGGACTACCAGGTCCGGCCAGTACTTC; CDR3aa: CASSERGTTRSGQYF
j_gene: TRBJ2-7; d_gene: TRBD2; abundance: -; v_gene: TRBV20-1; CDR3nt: TGCAGTGCTAGAGATCCCTTAGGGCGGGGGGCGCAGACCTACGAGCAGTACTTC; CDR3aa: CSARDPLGRGAQTYEQYF
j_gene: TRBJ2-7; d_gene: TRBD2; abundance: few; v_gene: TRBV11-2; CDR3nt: TGTGCCAGCAGCTCCCATAGCGGGGGGACATACGAGCAGTACTTC; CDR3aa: CASSSHSGGTYEQYF
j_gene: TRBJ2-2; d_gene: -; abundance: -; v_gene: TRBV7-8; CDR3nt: TGTGCCAGCAGCTTAGAGGTCGGCGCCGGGGAGCTGTTTTTT; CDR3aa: CASSLEVGAGELFF
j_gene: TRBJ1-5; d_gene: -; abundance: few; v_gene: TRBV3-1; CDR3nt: TGTGCCAGCAGCCAAGGTTCCGGCCGTAGCAATCAGCCCCAGCATTTT; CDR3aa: CASSQGSGRSNQPQHF
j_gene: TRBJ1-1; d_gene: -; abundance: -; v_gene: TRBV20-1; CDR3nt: TGCAGTGCTCTAAAGGGAGGGAGAAACACTGAAGCTTTCTTT; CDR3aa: CSALKGGRNTEAFF
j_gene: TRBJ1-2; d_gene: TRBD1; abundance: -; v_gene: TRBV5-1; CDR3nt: TGCGCCAGCAGCTTGGTACAGGGGGCGCCGGGCGGCTACACCTTC; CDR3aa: CASSLVQGAPGGYTF
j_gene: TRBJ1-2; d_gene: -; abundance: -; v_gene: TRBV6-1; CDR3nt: TGTGCCAGCAGGGAAGCGTGGGACAACTATGGCTACACCTTC; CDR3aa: CASREAWDNYGYTF
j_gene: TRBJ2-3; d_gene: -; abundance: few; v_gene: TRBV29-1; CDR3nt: TGCAGCGTTGAAAGGGGTGGGGGTGGGTCCGATACGCAGTATTTT; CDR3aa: CSVERGGGGSDTQYF
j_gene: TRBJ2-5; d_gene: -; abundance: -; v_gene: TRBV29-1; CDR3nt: TGCAGCACCTCGGGCGGGGCCCTGCAAGAGACCCAGTACTTC; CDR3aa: CSTSGGALQETQYF
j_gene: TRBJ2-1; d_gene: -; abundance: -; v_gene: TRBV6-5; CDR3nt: TGTGCCAGCAGCTCACCCGGCGGGTCCTACAATGAGCAGTTCTTC; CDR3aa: CASSSPGGSYNEQFF
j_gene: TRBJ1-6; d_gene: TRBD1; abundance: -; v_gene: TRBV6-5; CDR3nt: TGTGCCAGCAGGAGACAGGGTGGAAATTCACCCCTCCACTTT; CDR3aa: CASRRQGGNSPLHF
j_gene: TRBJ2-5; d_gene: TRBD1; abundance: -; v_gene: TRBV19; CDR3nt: TGTGCCAGTAGTACCCAAGGAACAGGGGCCGGTGAGCAGTACTTC; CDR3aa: CASSTQGTGAGEQYF
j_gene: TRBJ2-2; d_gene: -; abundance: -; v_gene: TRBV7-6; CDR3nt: TGTGCCAGCAGTACCGAAACCCCCGGGGAGCTGTTTTTT; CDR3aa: CASSTETPGELFF
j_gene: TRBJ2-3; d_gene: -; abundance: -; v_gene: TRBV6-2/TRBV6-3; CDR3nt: TGTGCCAGCAGTACCCGGCCGCGGGGAGATACGCAGTATTTT; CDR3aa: CASSTRPRGDTQYF
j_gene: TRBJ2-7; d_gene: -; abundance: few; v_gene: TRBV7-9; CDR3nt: TGTGCCAGCAGCCGGGGAGGGGGGTCCTACGAGCAGTACTTC; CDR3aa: CASSRGGGSYEQYF
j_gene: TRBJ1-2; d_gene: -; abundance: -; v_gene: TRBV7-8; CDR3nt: TGTGCCACTGAAGGGGGTCCCAGGGGCTATGGCTACACCTTC; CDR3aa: CATEGGPRGYGYTF
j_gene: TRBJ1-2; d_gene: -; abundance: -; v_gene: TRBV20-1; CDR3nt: TGCAGTGGGGGGGGGAAAGATATCTATGGCTACACCTTC; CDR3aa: CSGGGKDIYGYTF
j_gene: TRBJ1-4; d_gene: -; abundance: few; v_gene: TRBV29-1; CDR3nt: TGCAGCGTTGAGGAGTATGGGGGACGACGTGAAAAACTGTTTTTT; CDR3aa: CSVEEYGGRREKLFF
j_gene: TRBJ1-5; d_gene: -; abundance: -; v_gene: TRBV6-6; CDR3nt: TGTGCCAGCAGTTACGAGGGAGATAGCAATCAGCCCCAGCATTTT; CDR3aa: CASSYEGDSNQPQHF
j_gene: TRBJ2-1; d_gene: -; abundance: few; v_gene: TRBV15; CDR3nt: TGTGCCACCAGCGGGGACATTTACAATGAGCAGTTCTTC; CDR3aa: CATSGDIYNEQFF
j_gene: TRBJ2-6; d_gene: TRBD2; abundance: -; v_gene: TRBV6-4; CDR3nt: TGTGCCAGCAGTGACTCGGGGAGGGCTGGGGCCAACGTCCTGACTTTC; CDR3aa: CASSDSGRAGANVLTF
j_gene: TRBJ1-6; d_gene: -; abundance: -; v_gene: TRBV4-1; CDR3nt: TGCGCCAGCAGCCGGGCCGGGAGGGATTCACCCCTCCACTTT; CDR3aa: CASSRAGRDSPLHF
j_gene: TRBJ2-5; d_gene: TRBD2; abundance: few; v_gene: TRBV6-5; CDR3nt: TGTGCCAGCAGTTACGGGGGACCCGGGACTAGCGGGGGGGCGCCAGAGACCCAGTACTTC; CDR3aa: CASSYGGPGTSGGAPETQYF
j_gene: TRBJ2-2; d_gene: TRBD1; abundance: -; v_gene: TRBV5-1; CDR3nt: TGCGCCAGCAGCTACTCAGGGGGCGCGAACACCGGGGAGCTGTTTTTT; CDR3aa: CASSYSGGANTGELFF
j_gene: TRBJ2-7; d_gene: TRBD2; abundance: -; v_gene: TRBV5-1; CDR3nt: TGCGCCAGCAGCTTAGGGACTAGCGGGAGCAAAAACGAGCAGTACTTC; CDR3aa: CASSLGTSGSKNEQYF
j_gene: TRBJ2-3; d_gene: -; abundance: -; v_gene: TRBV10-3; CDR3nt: TGTGCCATCAGACAGGGTCTCGGCACAGATACGCAGTATTTT; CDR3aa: CAIRQGLGTDTQYF
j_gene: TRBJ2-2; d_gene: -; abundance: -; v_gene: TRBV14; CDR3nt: TGTGCCAGCAGTCGTTCTCTGGCAGGGTCGAACACCGGGGAGCTGTTTTTT; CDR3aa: CASSRSLAGSNTGELFF
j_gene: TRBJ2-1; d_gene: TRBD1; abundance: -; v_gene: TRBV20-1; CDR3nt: TGCAGTGCTCCCAGGGGGCTCGCCTACAATGAGCAGTTCTTC; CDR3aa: CSAPRGLAYNEQFF
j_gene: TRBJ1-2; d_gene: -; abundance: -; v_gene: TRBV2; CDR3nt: TGTGCCAGCACCGGGGGGGAGAACTATGGCTACACCTTC; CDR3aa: CASTGGENYGYTF
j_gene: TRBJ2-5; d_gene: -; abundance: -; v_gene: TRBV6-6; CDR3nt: TGTGCCAGCACCTACGAACTTAGGGAGACCCAGTACTTC; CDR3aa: CASTYELRETQYF
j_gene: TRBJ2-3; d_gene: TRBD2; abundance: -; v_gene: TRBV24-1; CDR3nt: TGTGCCACCAGTGATCGGGCTAGCGGGAGGGCCATAATCACAGATACGCAGTATTTT; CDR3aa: CATSDRASGRAIITDTQYF
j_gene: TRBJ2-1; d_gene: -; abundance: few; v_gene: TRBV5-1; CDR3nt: TGCGCCAGCCGCCCAGCCGGGGGATACAATGAGCAGTTCTTC; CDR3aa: CASRPAGGYNEQFF
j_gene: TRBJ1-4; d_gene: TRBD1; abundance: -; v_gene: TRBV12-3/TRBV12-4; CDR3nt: TGTGCCAGCAGTCAAGGCGGGACAGCCGGTGAAAAACTGTTTTTT; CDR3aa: CASSQGGTAGEKLFF
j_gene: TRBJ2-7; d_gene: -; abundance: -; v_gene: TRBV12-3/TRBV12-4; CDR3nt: TGTGCCAGCACTCCGGGCCTAGCCTCTTTAGAGCAGTACTTC; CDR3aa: CASTPGLASLEQYF
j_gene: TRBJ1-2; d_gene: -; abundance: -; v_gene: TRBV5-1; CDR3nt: TGCGCCAGCAGCTTGGGATTACAGGGTGAAGGCTACACCTTC; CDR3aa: CASSLGLQGEGYTF